The next 12 T cell receptor beta chains were all read from a single sample in a study of CD8 T cells in ankylosing spondylitis. MiXCR, run by TCRdb on the 5' RACE reads, gives a single entry per CDR3 protein. The profile shows a few hundred thousand distinct CDR3 sequences, about 10% of them singletons. The sequencing input was blood, either unsorted or a sorted T cell fraction (not recorded which). All receptors come from a male donor with ankylosing spondylitis or in good health (not recorded which).

This clonotype was seen ten or more times. The chain employs TRBV29-1 and TRBJ1-1, with D hard to call. V was clipped by 7 bases and J by 0 bases, with 9 bases between them. The CDR3 runs 12 residues. The germline CDR1 and CDR2 sequences are SQVTM and ANQGSEA. The DNA for the CDR3 is TGCAGCGCGATGACAATGAACACTGAAGCTTTCTTT. Amino acids: CSAMTMNTEAFF.

This clonotype was seen repeatedly, ten times or more. The CDR3: CASLLGPNTGELFF. The CDR3 nucleotides read TGCGCCAGCCTACTAGGGCCGAACACCGGGGAGCTGTTTTTT. The chain combines TRBV5-1 with TRBJ2-2; a weak D match, TRBD2 (5 bases). The CDR3 runs 14 residues. Germline-derived CDR1 and CDR2 are SGHRS and YFSETQ. Trimming stripped 7 bases from V and 0 bases from J, with 10 bases between.

This clonotype was recorded at least ten times. The genes are TRBV3-1 and TRBJ2-2; 10 bases are shared with TRBD2. V trimming: 3 bases; J trimming: 4 bases; junction bases outside the gene matches: 5. CDR1 and CDR2 (germline): LGHDT, YNNKEL (reference sequence). CDR3 size: 16 residues. CDR3 sequence: CASSQKTSGATGELFF. CDR3 nucleotide sequence: TGTGCCAGCAGCCAGAAAACTAGCGGGGCCACCGGGGAGCTGTTTTTT. Complete variable domain (other parts from reference TRBV3-1 and TRBJ2-2): DTAVSQTPKYLVTQMGNDKSIKCEQNLGHDTMYWYKQDSKKFLKIMFSYNNKELIINETVPNRFSPKSPDKAHLNLHINSLELGDSAVYFCASSQKTSGATGELFFGEGSRLTVL.

This clonotype was counted at least ten times. The rearrangement links TRBV7-3 to TRBJ2-3; 8 bases line up with TRBD2. V lost 8 bases, J lost 5 bases, and 12 bases stayed unmatched. Germline CDR1 SGHTA, CDR2 FQGTGA. This CDR3 region has 15 residues. CDR3 region: CASSTGGGEGDTQYF. In DNA form, the CDR3 reads TGTGCCAGCTCCACGGGGGGGGGAGAGGGAGATACGCAGTATTTT.

The sample holds many counts of this clonotype. The chain carries TRBV7-8 and TRBJ1-1; 9 positions agree with TRBD1. CDR3 size: 14 residues. Unmatched junction bases numbered 7, after V lost 4 bases and J lost 7 bases. Germline V lookup: CDR1 SGHVS, CDR2 FQNEAQ. The CDR3 bases are TGTGCCAGCAGCTACGGGACAGGGATAAATGAAGCTTTCTTT. Translating it yields CASSYGTGINEAFF.

There are a few counts of this clonotype. The V and J genes are TRBV24-1 and TRBJ2-3, with 9 bases identical to TRBD1. V gave up 2 bases and J gave up 4 bases; unmatched junction bases: 3. CDR1 KGHDR and CDR2 SFDVKD come from the germline V gene. The CDR3 consists of 15 residues. This CDR3 reads CATSDYRGPADTQYF. The DNA of the CDR3 is TGTGCCACCAGTGATTACAGGGGGCCGGCAGATACGCAGTATTTT.

This clonotype has ten or more counts. This chain joins TRBV12-3 or TRBV12-4 and TRBJ2-3; D is ambiguous. The CDR3 extends over 13 amino acids. The V end was cut by 3 bases, the J end by 1 base, with 5 bases between. In nucleotides, the CDR3 is TGTGCCAGCAGTTTTACCGGCACAGATACGCAGTATTTT. Its translation is CASSFTGTDTQYF.

This clonotype was picked up many times. V is TRBV10-3 and J is TRBJ2-1; D is possibly TRBD1 (5 bases). The CDR3 loop spans 13 amino acids. Trimming left V 8 bases short and J 6 bases short, with 14 bases between. Germline CDR1 and CDR2: ENHRY and SYGVKD. CDR3 DNA sequence: TGTGCCATCCTGGAAGGGGCCGGCAATGAGCAGTTCTTC. Protein: CAILEGAGNEQFF.

The table lists this clonotype with many counts. CDR3 loop: CATSTLDRASRFYEQYF. The CDR3 DNA sequence: TGTGCCACCAGCACCCTGGACAGGGCTTCCCGCTTCTACGAGCAGTACTTC. This chain joins TRBV15 and TRBJ2-7; 8 nucleotides agree with TRBD1. V shed 4 bases, J shed 3 bases, and the junction held 14 bases outside the gene matches. The CDR3 sequence is 17 residues long. The germline V gene has CDR1 LNHNV and CDR2 YYDKDF (reference sequence).

Details on this clonotype: A read error may be the cause here, since a much bigger clone is one base away. The chain joins TRBV12-3 or TRBV12-4 to TRBJ2-7; D gene unclear. The CDR3 consists of 11 residues. DNA of the CDR3: TGTGCCAGCAGATTCGGATACGAGCGGTACTTC. This gives the protein CASRFGYERYF.

This clonotype was seen at least ten times. The chain uses TRBV5-6 and TRBJ2-5, with 9 positions matching TRBD1. V lost 3 bases and J lost 5; bases outside the gene matches: 11. This CDR3 region has 16 residues. The V gene's germline CDR1 is SGHDT and CDR2 YYEEEE. For the CDR3, the DNA is TGTGCCAGCAGCTGGGACACAGGGGGCGCAGGGGAGACCCAGTACTTC. It is translated as CASSWDTGGAGETQYF.

The gene calls are TRBV7-2 and TRBJ2-3; D gene uncertain. Germline V gives CDR1 SGHTA, CDR2 FQGNSA. The CDR3 sequence is 13 residues long. V lost 7 bases and J lost 1, with 9 bases in between. The CDR3 bases are TGTGCCAGCAAAACGACGGGCACAGATACGCAGTATTTT. Translated, it gives CASKTTGTDTQYF.